This T cell receptor (beta chain) is from a study of blood T cells in healthy people across ages. Donation came from healthy Caucasian individuals in Russia who were aged about 6 to 95. Each sample yielded at least 6 million isolated PBMCs. Whole-study results and caveats: Investigators treated diversity estimates from one million T cells as underestimates. Because donor CMV status was unknown, expanded clonotype changes were possibly confounded.

Combining a sample-barcoded 5' primer with a J-beta primer mix, a second PCR ran for 7 to 11 cycles. One entry per CDR3 protein results from TCRdb running MiXCR on the 5' RACE reads. This table has around 1,700,000 distinct CDR3 sequences, approximately 30% appearing once. This clonotype has only a few counts. The antigen remains undetermined. The TCR was taken from a woman in her 30s in good health. Sequencing used blood.

CDR3 protein: CASSIGAVRDTEAFF. DNA for the CDR3: TGTGCCAGCAGCATAGGGGCGGTCCGAGACACTGAAGCTTTCTTT. The chain recombines TRBV9 with TRBJ1-1, with D perhaps matching TRBD1 (5 bases). This CDR3 is 15 amino acids long. CDR1 is SGDLS and CDR2 is YYNGEE in the germline V gene. Deletions cut 4 bases from V and 3 bases from J, with 16 bases between.